The 9 T cell receptor beta chains given below trace back to one sample, sequenced in a study of technical replicates of blood from several donors (dated by TCRdb to about 2017). Libraries were built with the immunoSEQ multiplex PCR assay. Not all clones reach the TCRdb copy of this immuneACCESS table, which keeps in-frame sequences only. Checked studies attribute under half of the gap to unresolved V genes and leave the rest unexplained. The sample table shows roughly 82,000 clones, and nearly 96% are seen once. 0.3% to 0.45% of the sample lies in the top ten. What was sequenced was T cells isolated from PBMCs. The receptors come from a human donor in good health.

This sequence joins TRBV7-9 and TRBJ1-5; TRBD1 aligns across 7 bases. V shed 9 bases, J shed 4 bases, and the junction held 3 bases outside the gene matches. CDR1 and CDR2 from the germline V gene are SEHNR and FQNEAQ (reference sequence). CDR3 size: 12 residues. CDR3 amino acids: CASSQGNQPQHF. CDR3 DNA: TGTGCCAGTTCACAGGGGAATCAGCCCCAGCATTTT.

This chain uses TRBV6-1 with TRBJ1-1; no clear D. Between the trimmed V and J ends, which lost 7 bases and 4 bases, there was a span of 7 bases. This CDR3 is 11 amino acids long. Germline CDR1 MNHNS, CDR2 SASEGT. Written as DNA, the CDR3 is TGTGCCAGCACGGGTCCCACTGAAGCTTTCTTT. This translates into CASTGPTEAFF.

This clone has a handful of counts. The V gene is TRBV2, the J gene TRBJ1-1, with D possibly matching TRBD1 (6 bases). Per the germline V gene, CDR1 is SNHLY and CDR2 is FYNNEI. V lost 6 bases, J lost 7 bases, and 9 bases lay in between. The CDR3 sequence is 11 residues long. CDR3 nucleotides: TGTGCCAGCAGCCAGGGGAATGAAGCTTTCTTT. Translated: CASSQGNEAFF.

The chain is built from TRBV11-1 and TRBJ2-1, with 11 bases fitting TRBD2. The length of the CDR3 is 14 residues. CDR1 and CDR2 (germline): SGHAT, FQDESV (reference sequence). V shed 7 bases and J 9 bases; nucleotides not matched to a gene: 8. The CDR3 loop reads CASTSGRFVGEQFF. The CDR3 bases are TGTGCCAGCACTAGCGGGAGGTTTGTCGGTGAGCAGTTCTTC.

The sample holds one count of this clone. This rearrangement joins TRBV4-1 to TRBJ1-2; D uncertain. V was trimmed by 2 bases and J by 4 bases, leaving 14 bases between them. The CDR3 covers 15 residues. The germline gives CDR1 MGHRA, CDR2 YSYEKL. The CDR3 DNA is TGCGCCAGCAGCCAATGGGCAGGCCCCTTCTATGGCTACACCTTC. It translates to CASSQWAGPFYGYTF.

As DNA, the CDR3 is TGTGCCAGCAGCCTGTCGGGGACAGGGGATGGAAACACCATATATTTT. The encoded protein is CASSLSGTGDGNTIYF. J is TRBJ1-3 and V is TRBV7-8; 10 bases fit TRBD1. After removal of 5 bases from V and 3 bases from J, the junction contained 7 bases not matched to a gene. From germline, CDR1 is SGHVS and CDR2 FQNEAQ. This CDR3 has 16 amino acids.

The chain employs TRBV10-3 and TRBJ2-2, with D possibly matching TRBD2 (6 bases). Germline CDR1 ENHRY, CDR2 SYGVKD. The CDR3 covers 14 residues. V gave up 11 bases and J gave up 1 base, with 14 bases separating them. The CDR3 loop reads CAAKWDLNTGELFF. CDR3 DNA sequence: TGTGCCGCGAAGTGGGACTTGAACACCGGGGAGCTGTTTTTT.

The chain employs TRBV4-1 and TRBJ1-1; 7 bases are a match to TRBD1. Germline trimming cut 3 bases from V and 3 bases from J; bases unmatched to any gene: 13. CDR1 and CDR2 (germline): MGHRA, YSYEKL. The CDR3 contains 17 residues. CDR3 amino acids: CASSHLVDRLIDTEAFF. CDR3 in DNA: TGCGCCAGCAGCCATTTAGTGGACAGGCTTATTGACACTGAAGCTTTCTTT.

The gene calls are TRBV30 and TRBJ2-1; TRBD1 matches 10 bases. This CDR3 comprises 15 residues. V lost 7 bases and J lost 8; bases outside the gene matches: 14. The V gene's germline CDR1 is GTSNPN and CDR2 SVGIG (reference sequence). This chain's CDR3 is CALRTGGFSGDEQFF. CDR3 bases: TGTGCCTTACGGACAGGGGGTTTCTCAGGCGATGAGCAGTTCTTC.